This is a list of T cell receptor beta chains from one sample in a study of shared clonotypes between healthy human individuals. Using immunoSEQ multiplex PCR, the repertoire was profiled, and TCRdb retains in-frame clones only, with some absent. The sample comprises some 240,000 clones, about 69% of which are singletons, and around 10% rests with the top ten. What was sequenced was memory CD4+ T cells sorted from blood. Receptors were obtained from a man younger than 40 in good health. Each CDR3 is given with its conserved first and last residue. Fields, in order: V gene, clone size, D gene, J gene, CDR3 DNA, CDR3 protein. D genes are given only for firm matches. Size is omitted from some rows. Given values are once, few, many or a class for expanded clones.

v_call: TRBV9
clone_size: NA
d_call: TRBD1
j_call: TRBJ1-1
cdr3_nt: TGTGCCAGCAGCGTAGGGGCAGGGGGCAAGAACACTGAAGCTTTCTTT
cdr3_aa: CASSVGAGGKNTEAFF

v_call: TRBV30
clone_size: few
d_call: NA
j_call: TRBJ2-4
cdr3_nt: TGTGCCTGGAGTGTCCAGATACTAGCCAAAAACATTCAGTACTTC
cdr3_aa: CAWSVQILAKNIQYF

v_call: TRBV27
clone_size: few
d_call: NA
j_call: TRBJ2-2
cdr3_nt: TGTGCCAGCAGACGAGGGCGGAACACCGGGGAGCTGTTTTTT
cdr3_aa: CASRRGRNTGELFF

v_call: TRBV5-1
clone_size: NA
d_call: TRBD2
j_call: TRBJ2-5
cdr3_nt: TGCGCCAGCAGCACCCTACCAGCTAGCGGGAGGGTATTCCAAGAGACCCAGTACTTC
cdr3_aa: CASSTLPASGRVFQETQYF

v_call: TRBV19
clone_size: NA
d_call: TRBD1
j_call: TRBJ2-7
cdr3_nt: TGTGCCAGTAGCGGGGACAGGGGCTATCCCTACGAGCAGTACTTC
cdr3_aa: CASSGDRGYPYEQYF

v_call: TRBV5-5
clone_size: NA
d_call: NA
j_call: TRBJ2-3
cdr3_nt: TGTGCCAGCAGCTTGAAGGGCAGCGGAGGACAGGATACGCAGTATTTT
cdr3_aa: CASSLKGSGGQDTQYF

v_call: TRBV5-1
clone_size: once
d_call: TRBD1
j_call: TRBJ2-5
cdr3_nt: TGCGCCAGCAGCTTGGTCGCAGGGGGCCCCCGGGGAGAGACCCAGTACTTC
cdr3_aa: CASSLVAGGPRGETQYF

v_call: TRBV12-5
clone_size: NA
d_call: TRBD1
j_call: TRBJ2-3
cdr3_nt: TGTGCTAGTGGTCCAGGACAGGGGACCACAGATACGCAGTATTTT
cdr3_aa: CASGPGQGTTDTQYF

v_call: TRBV18
clone_size: few
d_call: NA
j_call: TRBJ1-2
cdr3_nt: TGTGCCAGCTCACCACAGGGGAGTGGCTATGGCTACACCTTC
cdr3_aa: CASSPQGSGYGYTF

v_call: TRBV2
clone_size: NA
d_call: NA
j_call: TRBJ2-5
cdr3_nt: TGTGCCAGCAGTGAAGGGCGGCAAGAGACCCAGTACTTC
cdr3_aa: CASSEGRQETQYF

v_call: TRBV10-1
clone_size: few
d_call: NA
j_call: TRBJ2-3
cdr3_nt: TGCGCCAGCAGTGATTTCCGGACAGACACAGATACGCAGTATTTT
cdr3_aa: CASSDFRTDTDTQYF

v_call: TRBV21-1
clone_size: few
d_call: NA
j_call: TRBJ2-2
cdr3_nt: TGTGCCAGCAGCAAAGGGACAGGGCTCGGGGAGCTGTTTTTT
cdr3_aa: CASSKGTGLGELFF

v_call: TRBV5-8
clone_size: NA
d_call: NA
j_call: TRBJ1-4
cdr3_nt: TGTGCCAGCAGCTTGGTGGGCGAAAAACTGTTTTTT
cdr3_aa: CASSLVGEKLFF

v_call: TRBV20-1
clone_size: NA
d_call: NA
j_call: TRBJ2-7
cdr3_nt: TGCAGTGCTACGAGTGTCGAGCAGTACTTC
cdr3_aa: CSATSVEQYF

v_call: TRBV27
clone_size: NA
d_call: NA
j_call: TRBJ1-1
cdr3_nt: TGTGCCAGCAGTTTTAGGACTCCGCGGGGGGGGACTGAAGCTTTCTTT
cdr3_aa: CASSFRTPRGGTEAFF

v_call: TRBV6-5
clone_size: few
d_call: NA
j_call: TRBJ2-1
cdr3_nt: TGTGCCAGCAGGGACGGCAATGAGCAGTTCTTC
cdr3_aa: CASRDGNEQFF

v_call: TRBV7-9
clone_size: NA
d_call: TRBD2
j_call: TRBJ2-3
cdr3_nt: TGTGCCAGCAGCTTAGCCCTAGCGGGTGACACAGATACGCAGTATTTT
cdr3_aa: CASSLALAGDTDTQYF

v_call: TRBV19
clone_size: NA
d_call: NA
j_call: TRBJ1-2
cdr3_nt: TGTGCCAGTAGCCCCTTACGTGGGCGCGGTAACTATGGCTACACCTTC
cdr3_aa: CASSPLRGRGNYGYTF

v_call: TRBV7-2
clone_size: once
d_call: TRBD1
j_call: TRBJ2-7
cdr3_nt: TGTGCCAGCAGCCCGGGACAGGGGAGGGAGCAGTACTTC
cdr3_aa: CASSPGQGREQYF

v_call: TRBV4-3
clone_size: NA
d_call: TRBD2
j_call: TRBJ2-7
cdr3_nt: TGCGCCAGCAGCCAACGGGCAGACGTAGCGGGAGGGAGGTTCGGCTCCTACGAGCAGTACTTC
cdr3_aa: CASSQRADVAGGRFGSYEQYF

v_call: TRBV5-1
clone_size: NA
d_call: NA
j_call: TRBJ2-3
cdr3_nt: TGCGCCAGCAGCTCCTTGGCCTACGGTAGCACAGATACGCAGTATTTT
cdr3_aa: CASSSLAYGSTDTQYF

v_call: TRBV28
clone_size: NA
d_call: NA
j_call: TRBJ2-7
cdr3_nt: TGTGCCAGCAGTTTTGGTGGGTTTTTCTACGAGCAGTACTTC
cdr3_aa: CASSFGGFFYEQYF

v_call: TRBV11-2
clone_size: once
d_call: NA
j_call: TRBJ2-1
cdr3_nt: TGTGCCAGCTCGCGGGCTCTCGGGAATTGGGATGAGCAGTTCTTC
cdr3_aa: CASSRALGNWDEQFF

v_call: TRBV2
clone_size: few
d_call: NA
j_call: TRBJ1-4
cdr3_nt: TGTGCCAGCAGTGAAGCGCTTACAACTAATGAAAAACTGTTTTTT
cdr3_aa: CASSEALTTNEKLFF

v_call: TRBV21-1
clone_size: once
d_call: NA
j_call: TRBJ2-7
cdr3_nt: TGTGCCAGCAGCAAAGAAGGTAACGGGACAGGGTCCTACGAGCAGTACTTC
cdr3_aa: CASSKEGNGTGSYEQYF

v_call: TRBV4-1
clone_size: NA
d_call: NA
j_call: TRBJ2-7
cdr3_nt: TGCGCCAGCAGCTCAACTAGCAAACTCTACGAGCAGTACTTC
cdr3_aa: CASSSTSKLYEQYF

v_call: TRBV21-1
clone_size: NA
d_call: NA
j_call: TRBJ2-7
cdr3_nt: TGTGCCAGCACAACAAAGGGGACTAGAAGCTACGAGCAGTACTTC
cdr3_aa: CASTTKGTRSYEQYF

v_call: TRBV18
clone_size: NA
d_call: NA
j_call: TRBJ2-3
cdr3_nt: TGTGCCAGCTCATTACACAGCACAGATACGCAGTATTTT
cdr3_aa: CASSLHSTDTQYF

v_call: TRBV5-1
clone_size: many
d_call: TRBD1
j_call: TRBJ2-2
cdr3_nt: TGCGCCAGCAGCTTGGGGACAGGGGTGGCCGGGGAGCTGTTTTTT
cdr3_aa: CASSLGTGVAGELFF

v_call: TRBV7-8
clone_size: few
d_call: NA
j_call: TRBJ2-2
cdr3_nt: TGTGCCAGCAGCTTTTCCGGGGCCCATTCGAACACCGGGGAGCTGTTTTTT
cdr3_aa: CASSFSGAHSNTGELFF

v_call: TRBV27
clone_size: NA
d_call: NA
j_call: TRBJ2-2
cdr3_nt: TGTGCCAGCAGTTTTGAAGAGGGAACCGGGGAGCTGTTTTTT
cdr3_aa: CASSFEEGTGELFF

v_call: TRBV18
clone_size: NA
d_call: TRBD1
j_call: TRBJ2-7
cdr3_nt: TGTGCCAGCTCACCTGGGCAGGGGGCGGGCGAGCAGTACTTC
cdr3_aa: CASSPGQGAGEQYF

v_call: TRBV7-9
clone_size: NA
d_call: TRBD1
j_call: TRBJ2-2
cdr3_nt: TGTGCCAGCAGCTTTGGGGGACAGGGGCCCGGGGAGCTGTTTTTT
cdr3_aa: CASSFGGQGPGELFF

v_call: TRBV10-1
clone_size: few
d_call: NA
j_call: TRBJ1-5
cdr3_nt: TGCGCCAGCAGTGAGTCCGGACAGCCCCAGCATTTT
cdr3_aa: CASSESGQPQHF

v_call: TRBV2
clone_size: NA
d_call: NA
j_call: TRBJ2-7
cdr3_nt: TGTGCCAGCAGGGAGTTTGCCTACGAGCAGTACTTC
cdr3_aa: CASREFAYEQYF

v_call: TRBV5-8
clone_size: NA
d_call: NA
j_call: TRBJ1-5
cdr3_nt: TGTGCCAGCAGCTTGAAGCGGCCCCAGCATTTT
cdr3_aa: CASSLKRPQHF